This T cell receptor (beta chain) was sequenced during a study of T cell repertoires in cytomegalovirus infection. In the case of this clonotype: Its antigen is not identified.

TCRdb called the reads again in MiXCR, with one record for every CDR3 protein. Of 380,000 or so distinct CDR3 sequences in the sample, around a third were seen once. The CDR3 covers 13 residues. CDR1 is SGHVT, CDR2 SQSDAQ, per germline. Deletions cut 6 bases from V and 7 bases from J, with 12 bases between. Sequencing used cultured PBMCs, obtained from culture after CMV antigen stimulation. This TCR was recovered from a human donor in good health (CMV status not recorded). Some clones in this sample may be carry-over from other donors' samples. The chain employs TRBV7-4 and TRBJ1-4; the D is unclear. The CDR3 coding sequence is TGTGCCAGCAGTCGCCTCCCGAGTGAAAAACTGTTTTTT. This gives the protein CASSRLPSEKLFF.